What follows is one T cell receptor (beta chain) and its context. As handled by the study authors: Estimation of nucleated cell counts relied on the amplification of reference gene primers. TCRdb's table, derived via immunoSEQ multiplex PCR, lists solely in-frame clones and lacks some. Clonal size and the V and J genes are those of that table, whereas D and trimming came from the DNA. The sample yields 200,000 to 300,000 clones, about four fifths seen once. The length of the CDR3 is 15 residues. Germline V gene lookup returns CDR1 MDHEN and CDR2 SYDVKM. Trimming took 4 bases from V and 0 from J, leaving 12 bases between them. This entry comes from a study of blood T cell repertoires in COVID-19. Study overall: Acute and convalescent COVID-19 specimens originated in the United States, Italy and Spain.

The TCR sequence derives from a man aged 25 to 40 who had recovered from COVID-19. What was sequenced was peripheral blood. The chain uses TRBV28 and TRBJ1-2, with D maybe TRBD1 (5 bases). CDR3 residues: CASSWPRQTNYGYTF. The CDR3 DNA is TGTGCCAGCAGTTGGCCCCGACAGACTAACTATGGCTACACCTTC.